This TCR beta chain came from a study of CD8 T cells in Susac syndrome. Germline values: CDR1 MNHEY, CDR2 SVGAGI. This CDR3 is built from 16 residues. V was pared by 0 bases and J by 0 bases, with 2 bases of the junction left unmatched. The authors carried out high-throughput sequencing of TCR beta. They applied it to CD8+ and CD4+ T cells obtained from blood. CD8+ and CD4+ T cells were negatively isolated; TEMRA cells were FACS-enriched. After extraction with the RNeasy kit, 0.5 to 1 ug of the RNA was reverse transcribed using random hexamers. Amplification of TCR beta CDR3 by immunoSEQ multiplex PCR spanned 54 Vbeta and 13 Jbeta. TCRdb re-analysed the immunoSEQ multiplex PCR reads in MiXCR, keeping a single row per CDR3 protein. Of 150,000 to 180,000 distinct CDR3 sequences detected, roughly 95% appear once; the ten largest clones hold under 0.15%.

The sample comprised CD8+ T cells from PBMCs. The V call is TRBV6-5, the J call TRBJ2-1, with TRBD2 identical over 7 bases. This clonotype was sampled from a human donor with multiple sclerosis. CDR3 protein: CASSYSRGGSYNEQFF. The DNA for the CDR3 is TGTGCCAGCAGTTACTCGCGCGGGGGCTCCTACAATGAGCAGTTCTTC.